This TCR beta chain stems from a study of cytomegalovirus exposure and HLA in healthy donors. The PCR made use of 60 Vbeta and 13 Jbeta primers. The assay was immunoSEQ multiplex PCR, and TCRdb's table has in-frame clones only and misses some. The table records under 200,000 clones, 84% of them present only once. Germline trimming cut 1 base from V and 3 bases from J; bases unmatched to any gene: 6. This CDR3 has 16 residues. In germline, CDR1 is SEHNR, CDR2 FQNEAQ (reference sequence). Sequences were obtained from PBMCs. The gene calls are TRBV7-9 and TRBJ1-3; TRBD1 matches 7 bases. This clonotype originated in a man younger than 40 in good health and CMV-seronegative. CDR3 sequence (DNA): TGTGCCAGCAGCTTAGAACAGGGGCGGTATGGAAACACCATATATTTT. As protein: CASSLEQGRYGNTIYF.